This T cell receptor (beta chain) stems from a study of T cells after yellow fever vaccination. Each CDR3 protein gets one entry after TCRdb re-called the 5' RACE reads with MiXCR. The sample contains 450,000 to 650,000 distinct CDR3 sequences, approximately 13% of which appear only once. With 0 bases removed from V and 3 bases from J, the gap between germline ends came to 12 bases. The CDR3 loop spans 15 amino acids. Germline lookup yields CDR1 LGHNA and CDR2 YNFKEQ. The rearrangement joins TRBV4-2 to TRBJ2-7, with D hard to call. Sequenced here: PBMCs, sampled on the day of the yellow fever booster vaccination. The sequence was collected from a man under 40 who received the YFV17D yellow fever vaccine. The CDR3 loop reads CASSQDPLPYYEQYF. The CDR3 DNA is TGTGCCAGCAGCCAAGATCCTTTGCCTTACTACGAGCAGTACTTC.